A selection of T cell receptor beta chains follows, all from one sample in a study of control samples from healthy donors and cancer patients. Measured with immunoSEQ multiplex PCR; TCRdb has only the in-frame clones, and not every one. The sample has fewer than 100,000 clones; 82% are singletons. Material: blood. The receptors stem from a man in his sixties in good health. Both conserved end residues are part of each CDR3. The order of the fields is clone size, CDR3 length, D gene, J gene, V gene, CDR3 DNA, CDR3 protein. D genes are given only for firm matches. Clone size is given for some rows only: seen once, a few or many times, or a class if the clone is expanded.

. 15 . TRBJ2-7 TRBV11-2 TGTGCCAGCAGCCTCTTTCCGGGCGGGATTGAAGAGCAGTACTTC CASSLFPGGIEEQYF
. 15 TRBD2 TRBJ2-7 TRBV6-5 TGTGCCACCGCCGCCCGGCGGGAGGACTCCTACGAGCAGTACTTC CATAARREDSYEQYF
. 16 TRBD2 TRBJ2-1 TRBV27 TGTGCCAGCAGACCAGGGACTAGCAATACCTACAATGAGCAGTTCTTC CASRPGTSNTYNEQFF
. 13 . TRBJ1-4 TRBV5-6 TGTGCCAGTATGCAAGGAGGTAATGAAAAACTGTTTTTT CASMQGGNEKLFF
. 15 TRBD1 TRBJ2-5 TRBV19 TGTGCCAGTAGTACCGGGACAGGGGTCGGCGAGACCCAGTACTTC CASSTGTGVGETQYF
. 15 TRBD2 TRBJ2-1 TRBV6-1 TGTGCCAGCAGTGACACCGGGACTAGCGGGATATGGCAGTTCTTC CASSDTGTSGIWQFF
. 12 . TRBJ2-1 TRBV14 TGTGCCAGCAGCACCCCCCCCGGTAAGCAGTTCTTC CASSTPPGKQFF
. 15 TRBD1 TRBJ2-7 TRBV6-1 TGTGCCAGCAGTGAATGGTCAGGGGGCCCGTACGAGCAGTACTTC CASSEWSGGPYEQYF
few 11 . TRBJ1-2 TRBV6-1 TGTGCCAGCAGTGAAGAGGTTGGCTACACCTTC CASSEEVGYTF
few 15 TRBD1 TRBJ1-5 TRBV30 TGTGCCTGGAGTTTGTCCAGGGGGAACAATCAGCCCCAGCATTTT CAWSLSRGNNQPQHF
. 14 . TRBJ2-7 TRBV5-1 TGCGCCAGCAGCTGGGCGACTAGCTCCTACGAGCAGTACTTC CASSWATSSYEQYF
. 13 . TRBJ2-3 TRBV24-1 TGTGCCTCCGAACTAGGGTGGTCAGATACGCAGTATTTT CASELGWSDTQYF
. 15 . TRBJ2-7 TRBV18 TGTGCCAGCTCAGTCCGGGCCAGGGACGTGGGCGAGCAGTACTTC CASSVRARDVGEQYF
few 16 TRBD1 TRBJ2-5 TRBV5-1 TGCGCCAGCAGCCTGAGTTGGGCAGGGGGCGGTCAGACCCAGTACTTC CASSLSWAGGGQTQYF
. 13 TRBD1 TRBJ2-4 TRBV2 TGTGCCAGCAGGAGGACAGGGGAGAACATTCAGTACTTC CASRRTGENIQYF
. 15 TRBD2 TRBJ2-1 TRBV19 TGTGCCAGTAGTATTGGGCTAGCGGGAGCGTATGAGCAGTTCTTC CASSIGLAGAYEQFF
. 13 . TRBJ1-1 TRBV28 TGTGCCAGCAGTCGAAACAGGAACACTGAAGCTTTCTTT CASSRNRNTEAFF
. 15 . TRBJ2-5 TRBV11-2 TGTGCCAGCAGCTTAGGGGACTGGGGGGAAGAGACCCAGTACTTC CASSLGDWGEETQYF
. 17 TRBD1 TRBJ2-2 TRBV5-4 TGTGCCAGCAGCTTGAGGAAACAGGGGGGGAACACCGGGGAGCTGTTTTTT CASSLRKQGGNTGELFF
. 18 . TRBJ2-1 TRBV19 TGTGCCAGTAGTATAGATCTTAGGGTGACCCGAGGGAACAATGAGCAGTTCTTC CASSIDLRVTRGNNEQFF
. 14 TRBD1 TRBJ1-1 TRBV30 TGTGCCTGGAGGGGTTCAGGGGGGAACACTGAAGCTTTCTTT CAWRGSGGNTEAFF
. 16 . TRBJ2-5 TRBV5-4 TGTGCCAGCAGCTTGGTCGTAGTTAGCGGACAAGAGACCCAGTACTTC CASSLVVVSGQETQYF
once 15 . TRBJ2-7 TRBV13 TGTGCCAGCAGCTTAGGTGGGGAGGCGGCCTACGAGCAGTACTTC CASSLGGEAAYEQYF